The present T cell receptor beta chain was sequenced within a study of blood T cell repertoires in COVID-19. Study in general: The origin of the acute and convalescent COVID-19 samples was the United States, Italy and Spain. PBMCs, B-cell-depleted T cells, or T cells were the source of the cDNA or gDNA that made up the material.

This CDR3 contains 17 residues. Germline CDR1 reads SGDLS; CDR2 reads YYNGEE. V lost 3 bases and J 0 bases, leaving 13 bases between the germline ends. TCRdb's copy holds only in-frame clones and misses some; the assay was immunoSEQ multiplex PCR. The sample includes tens of thousands of clones, approximately 80% of them seen just once. The material sequenced was peripheral blood. V is TRBV9 and J is TRBJ1-6; TRBD1 is a possible D gene (5 bases). This clonotype was obtained from a human donor in a cohort sampled during active COVID-19. The CDR3 loop reads CASSAQGTISYNSPLHF. CDR3 sequence (DNA): TGTGCCAGCAGCGCCCAGGGTACAATCTCCTATAATTCACCCCTCCACTTT. Using reference TRBV9 and TRBJ1-6 for the parts outside the CDR3, the full variable domain is DSGVTQTPKHLITATGQRVTLRCSPRSGDLSVYWYQQSLDQGLQFLIQYYNGEERAKGNILERFSAQQFPDLHSELNLSSLELGDSALYFCASSAQGTISYNSPLHFGNGTRLTVT.